Following are 25 T cell receptor beta chains from one sample sequenced in a study of radiotherapy plus CTLA-4 blockade in lung cancer. The protocol was immunoSEQ multiplex PCR, while the TCRdb copy is restricted to in-frame clones and leaves out a portion. The sample contains roughly 75,000 clones, about four fifths of which appear only once. The specimen was peripheral blood, collected from a patient treated with radiotherapy plus ipilimumab. The receptors derive from a human donor with non-small cell lung cancer whose response to radiotherapy plus ipilimumab could not be evaluated. Some clones in this sample may be carry-over from other donors' samples.

The chain carries TRBV28 and TRBJ1-2; 10 bases map to TRBD1. The trim removed 5 bases at V and 5 bases at J, leaving 5 bases unmatched. This CDR3 is 14 amino acids long. Germline V gene sequence: CDR1 MDHEN, CDR2 SYDVKM. The CDR3 loop is CASSLGQGDYGYTF. The CDR3 bases are TGTGCCAGCAGTCTCGGACAGGGGGATTATGGCTACACCTTC.

This clone came up once. The V call is TRBV28, the J call TRBJ2-7, with TRBD1 identical over 10 bases. The germline V gene encodes CDR1 MDHEN and CDR2 SYDVKM. With V trimmed by 4 bases and J by 4 bases, 7 bases remained unmatched. The CDR3 has 15 amino acids. CDR3 nucleotide sequence: TGTGCCAGCAGTTCGGACAGGGGGATCGGGTACGAGCAGTACTTC. Its translation is CASSSDRGIGYEQYF.

The rearrangement links TRBV4-2 to TRBJ2-5; TRBD2 matches at 7 bases. V was clipped by 4 bases and J by 5 bases; unmatched bases: 10. The CDR3 has 15 amino acids. The germline CDR1 and CDR2 sequences are LGHNA and YNFKEQ. The DNA for the CDR3 is TGTGCCAGCAGCCCCCGGACTAGTCCTGGGGAGACCCAGTACTTC. Amino acids: CASSPRTSPGETQYF.

A few counts support this clone. The genes are TRBV7-2 and TRBJ1-2, with a possible D match to TRBD1 (6 bases). This CDR3 comprises 15 residues. CDR1 is SGHTA and CDR2 is FQGNSA in the germline V gene. V was trimmed by 0 bases and J by 3 bases, leaving 11 bases between them. The chain's CDR3 is CASSLAGGADYGYTF. The CDR3 DNA is TGTGCCAGCAGCTTAGCAGGGGGAGCGGACTATGGCTACACCTTC. Full variable domain (rest looked up from reference TRBV7-2 and TRBJ1-2): GAGVSQSPSNKVTEKGKDVELRCDPISGHTALYWYRQSLGQGLEFLIYFQGNSAPDKSGLPSDRFSAERTGGSVSTLTIQRTQQEDSAVYLCASSLAGGADYGYTFGSGTRLTVV.

The chain recombines TRBV29-1 with TRBJ1-5; 7 nucleotides align to TRBD1. Germline V gene data show CDR1 as SQVTM and CDR2 as ANQGSEA. The junction had 9 bases not matched to a gene; V was cut back by 4 bases and J by 9 bases. CDR3 length equals 13 residues. CDR3 residues: CSVGQGWGSPQHF. In nucleotides, the CDR3 is TGCAGCGTTGGACAGGGTTGGGGATCGCCCCAGCATTTT.

The V and J genes are TRBV7-8 and TRBJ2-7, with D unresolved. Between the trimmed V and J ends, which lost 8 bases and 4 bases, there was a span of 12 bases. The V gene's germline CDR1 is SGHVS and CDR2 FQNEAQ. This CDR3 has 12 residues. For the CDR3, the DNA is TGTGCCAGCGGAACGAGGTTGTACGAGCAGTACTTC. This codes for CASGTRLYEQYF.

This rearrangement joins TRBV28 to TRBJ2-7; 8 bases line up with TRBD2. Germline trimming cut 6 bases from V and 2 bases from J; bases unmatched to any gene: 0. Looked up from germline, CDR1 is MDHEN and CDR2 is SYDVKM. The CDR3 is 12 residues long. The CDR3 spells CASRAGAYEQYF. The CDR3 DNA reads as TGTGCCAGCAGAGCGGGAGCCTACGAGCAGTACTTC.

This clone was counted a few times. The chain employs TRBV19 and TRBJ1-3; the D gene is possibly TRBD1 (6 bases). The CDR3 spans 15 residues. V was pared by 10 bases and J by 0 bases, with 16 bases between. Per the germline V gene, CDR1 is LNHDA and CDR2 is SQIVND (reference sequence). CDR3 sequence (DNA): TGTGCCACCAGGGGACGCGGTCGCTCTGGAAACACCATATATTTT. Its translation: CATRGRGRSGNTIYF.

The rearrangement uses TRBV18 and TRBJ1-5; 9 bases fit TRBD1. The V gene end was trimmed by 4 bases and the J gene end by 3 bases; junction bases not matched to a gene: 4. This CDR3 is built from 15 residues. CDR1 is KGHSH and CDR2 is LQKENI in the germline V gene. The CDR3 reads CASSRGTGINQPQHF. DNA of the CDR3: TGTGCCAGCTCACGCGGGACAGGGATCAATCAGCCCCAGCATTTT. Complete variable domain (other parts from reference TRBV18 and TRBJ1-5): NAGVMQNPRHLVRRRGQEARLRCSPMKGHSHVYWYRQLPEEGLKFMVYLQKENIIDESGMPKERFSAEFPKEGPSILRIQQVVRGDSAAYFCASSRGTGINQPQHFGDGTRLSIL.

The chain joins TRBV5-1 to TRBJ2-5, with D possibly being TRBD1 (5 bases). The CDR3 is made up of 12 amino acids. Germline lookup yields CDR1 SGHRS and CDR2 YFSETQ. Trimming removed 7 bases from V and 2 bases from J, with 9 bases in between. The CDR3 bases are TGCGCCAGCTCCCGACAGCAAGAGACCCAGTACTTC. Its translation: CASSRQQETQYF.

This chain uses TRBV9 with TRBJ1-1; TRBD1 might be the D (5 bases). The V end lost 3 bases, the J end lost 11 bases, and 11 bases lay between the germline ends. Germline assignment: CDR1 SGDLS and CDR2 YYNGEE. The CDR3 spans 11 residues. The CDR3 loop is CASSGAGRAFF. In DNA form, the CDR3 reads TGTGCCAGCAGCGGAGCGGGACGGGCTTTCTTT.

V is TRBV5-1 and J is TRBJ2-3; TRBD2 agrees at 8 bases. Germline V gene data show CDR1 as SGHRS and CDR2 as YFSETQ. J was trimmed by 7 bases and V by 3 bases; bases with no gene match: 13. The CDR3 is 16 amino acids. CDR3 DNA sequence: TGCGCCAGCAGCTCCTTGGGAGCGGGAGTTTCAAATACGCAGTATTTT. Its protein product is CASSSLGAGVSNTQYF.

In its sample, this clone was seen a few times. This chain joins TRBV19 and TRBJ1-5, with TRBD1 matching 8 bases. J was trimmed by 2 bases and V by 7 bases; bases with no gene match: 1. The CDR3 runs 13 residues. Per germline, CDR1 LNHDA and CDR2 SQIVND (reference sequence). For the CDR3, the DNA is TGTGCCAGTAAGGGACAGGGCAATCAGCCCCAGCATTTT. Translated: CASKGQGNQPQHF.

The J gene is TRBJ2-3, the V gene TRBV18; weak D call: TRBD1 (5 bases). Germline CDR1 is KGHSH and CDR2 is LQKENI. V was pared by 1 base and J by 5 bases, with 13 bases between. The CDR3 totals 15 residues. The CDR3 is CASSPRGRSIDTQYF. The CDR3 DNA sequence: TGTGCCAGCTCACCACGGGGCCGGAGTATAGATACGCAGTATTTT.

Here the CDR3 reads CASSLQGRRDTQYF. The CDR3 region has the DNA TGCGCCAGCAGCTTGCAGGGTCGGCGAGATACGCAGTATTTT. V is TRBV5-1 and J is TRBJ2-3, with a weak D call TRBD1 (5 bases). The germline V gene has CDR1 SGHRS and CDR2 YFSETQ. Trimming took 1 base from V and 5 from J, leaving 11 bases between them. The CDR3 runs 14 residues.

This rearrangement joins TRBV29-1 to TRBJ1-2; 10 nucleotides align to TRBD1. The germline CDR1 and CDR2 sequences are SQVTM and ANQGSEA. The ends lost 7 bases at V and 8 bases at J; junction bases unmatched: 4. This CDR3 contains 11 residues. The CDR3 loop reads CSGQGAGGYTF. The CDR3 coding sequence is TGCAGCGGACAGGGGGCGGGCGGCTACACCTTC.

This clone turned up a few times. The chain uses TRBV21-1 and TRBJ2-7; TRBD2 is the table's D call and was not checked against the DNA. TRBV21-1 is termed a pseudogene. The CDR3 runs 15 residues. CDR3 coding DNA: TGTGCCAGCAGCGTAGAGGAGTCCCCCAGCTACGAGCAGTACTTC. This translates into CASSVEESPSYEQYF.

This chain connects TRBV6-6 to TRBJ1-2, with D hard to call. Germline CDR1 MNHNY, CDR2 SVGAGI (reference sequence). The CDR3 loop spans 11 amino acids. Trimming took off 8 bases at V and 8 bases at J, with 12 bases between the two ends. The CDR3 DNA follows: TGTGCCAGCGGGGAGTTTCAGGGCTACACCTTC. Amino acids: CASGEFQGYTF.

The gene calls are TRBV11-2 and TRBJ1-5, with 7 nucleotides matching TRBD1. This CDR3 has 14 amino acids. Germline V gene sequence: CDR1 SGHAT, CDR2 FQNNGV. The V and J ends lost 3 bases and 4 bases, in that order; junction bases with no gene match: 3. CDR3 loop: CASSFSGGNQPQHF. The CDR3 DNA follows: TGTGCCAGCAGCTTCTCAGGGGGGAATCAGCCCCAGCATTTT.

V and J are TRBV27 and TRBJ1-6; D possibly corresponds to TRBD1 (6 bases). V was clipped by 3 bases and J by 8 bases, with 11 bases between them. The germline gives CDR1 MNHEY, CDR2 SMNVEV (reference sequence). The CDR3 is 14 residues long. The CDR3 spells CASSFRGVDSPLHF. In DNA, the CDR3 is TGTGCCAGCAGTTTCAGGGGAGTTGATTCACCCCTCCACTTT.

The J gene is TRBJ2-3, the V gene TRBV7-9; weak D call: TRBD1 (5 bases). The CDR3 sequence is 12 residues long. Per germline, CDR1 SEHNR and CDR2 FQNEAQ (reference sequence). V lost 1 base to trimming and J lost 7 bases, with 6 bases between them. The CDR3 sequence: CASSLGGYTQYF. CDR3 in DNA: TGTGCCAGCAGCTTAGGGGGCTATACGCAGTATTTT. Together with reference TRBV7-9 and TRBJ2-3, the CDR3 gives the full variable domain: DTGVSQNPRHKITKRGQNVTFRCDPISEHNRLYWYRQTLGQGPEFLTYFQNEAQLEKSRLLSDRFSAERPKGSFSTLEIQRTEQGDSAMYLCASSLGGYTQYFGPGTRLTVL.

For the CDR3, the DNA is TGCGCCAGCAGGGATACTGACAGCGCAACAGACCAGACCTTC. Translated: CASRDTDSATDQTF. The chain uses TRBV5-1 and TRBJ1-2, with a tentative D call TRBD1 (5 bases). There are 14 residues in the CDR3. Trimming took 5 bases from V and 14 from J, leaving 25 bases between them. Germline CDR1 and CDR2: SGHRS and YFSETQ.

This clone has only one observation. The CDR3 DNA reads as TGTGCCATCAGTGTACCGGGAAGCGAGCAGTACTTC. This translates into CAISVPGSEQYF. This sequence joins TRBV10-3 and TRBJ2-7; weak D call: TRBD2 (5 bases). V was pared by 4 bases and J by 6 bases, with 10 bases between. This CDR3 spans 12 amino acids. The germline V gene encodes CDR1 ENHRY and CDR2 SYGVKD.

The J gene is TRBJ1-5, the V gene TRBV12-2; the table's D call, TRBD1, was not checked against the DNA. TRBV12-2 is a pseudogene segment. The CDR3 consists of 14 residues. CDR3 bases: TGTGCAAGTCAGCCGTGGCAGGTCAATCAGCCCCAGCATTTT. Its translation: CASQPWQVNQPQHF.

The chain combines TRBV5-1 with TRBJ2-7, with 7 bases that match TRBD1. The CDR3 contains 15 residues. The ends lost 7 bases at V and 1 base at J; junction bases unmatched: 11. Germline CDR1 and CDR2: SGHRS and YFSETQ. CDR3 sequence: CASRRNGQESYEQYF. DNA of the CDR3: TGCGCCAGCCGCCGTAATGGACAGGAATCCTACGAGCAGTACTTC.